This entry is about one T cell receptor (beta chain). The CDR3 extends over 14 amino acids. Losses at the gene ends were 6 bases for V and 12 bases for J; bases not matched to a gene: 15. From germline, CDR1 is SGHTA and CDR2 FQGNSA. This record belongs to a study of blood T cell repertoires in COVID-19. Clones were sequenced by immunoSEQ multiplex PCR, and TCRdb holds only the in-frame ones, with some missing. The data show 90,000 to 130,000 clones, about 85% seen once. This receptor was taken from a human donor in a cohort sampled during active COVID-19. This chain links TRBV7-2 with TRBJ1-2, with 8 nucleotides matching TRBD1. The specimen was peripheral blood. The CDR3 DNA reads TGTGCCAGCAGGCCCGGGACAGGCCGCCTACCGGACACCTTC. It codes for CASRPGTGRLPDTF.